This TCR beta chain emerged from a study of cytomegalovirus exposure and HLA in healthy donors. About the research overall: Genetic ancestry analysis placed approximately 80% of the 300 to 400 donors that were genotyped in the Caucasian-associated cluster.

Germline assignment: CDR1 MNHNS and CDR2 SASEGT. There are 12 residues in the CDR3. Trimming pared 2 bases from V and 7 bases from J, leaving 8 bases between. Primers included in the PCR were 60 Vbeta and 13 Jbeta primers. Sequenced by immunoSEQ multiplex PCR; TCRdb stores in-frame clones only, minus some. Of about 130,000 clones in the sample, 8.9% were seen once. The source material was PBMCs. The clonotype was recovered from a woman between 40 and 50 years old in good health and CMV-seropositive. The V gene is TRBV6-1, the J gene TRBJ2-5; D is perhaps TRBD2 (5 bases). CDR3 residues: CASSEQRGTQYF. The CDR3, as DNA: TGTGCCAGCAGTGAACAACGGGGGACCCAGTACTTC.